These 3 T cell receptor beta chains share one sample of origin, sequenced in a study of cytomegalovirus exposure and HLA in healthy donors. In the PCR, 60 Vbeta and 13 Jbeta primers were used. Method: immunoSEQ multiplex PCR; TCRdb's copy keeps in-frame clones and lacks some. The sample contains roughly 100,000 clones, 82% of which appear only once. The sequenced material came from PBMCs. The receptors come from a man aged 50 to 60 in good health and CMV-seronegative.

The CDR3 nucleotides are TGTGCCAGCAGTTACACCTACTCGGGGTCCTACGAGCAGTACTTC. Its translation: CASSYTYSGSYEQYF. The chain employs TRBV6-5 and TRBJ2-7, with D possibly matching TRBD2 (5 bases). V lost 2 bases and J 1 base, leaving 12 bases between the germline ends. The length of the CDR3 is 15 residues. Germline V CDR1 and CDR2: MNHEY, SVGAGI.

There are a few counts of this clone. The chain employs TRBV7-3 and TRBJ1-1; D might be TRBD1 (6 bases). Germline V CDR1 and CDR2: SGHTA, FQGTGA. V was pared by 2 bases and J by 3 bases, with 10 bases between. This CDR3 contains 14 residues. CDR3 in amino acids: CASSLLGGDTEAFF. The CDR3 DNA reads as TGTGCCAGCAGCTTACTAGGGGGGGACACTGAAGCTTTCTTT.

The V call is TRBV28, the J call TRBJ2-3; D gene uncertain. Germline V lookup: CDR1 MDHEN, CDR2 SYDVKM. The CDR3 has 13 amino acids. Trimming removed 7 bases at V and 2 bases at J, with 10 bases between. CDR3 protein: CASINVPTDTQYF. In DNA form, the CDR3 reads TGTGCCAGCATTAATGTTCCCACAGATACGCAGTATTTT. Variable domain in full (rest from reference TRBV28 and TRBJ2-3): DVKVTQSSRYLVKRTGEKVFLECVQDMDHENMFWYRQDPGLGLRLIYFSYDVKMKEKGDIPEGYSVSREKKERFSLILESASTNQTSMYLCASINVPTDTQYFGPGTRLTVL.